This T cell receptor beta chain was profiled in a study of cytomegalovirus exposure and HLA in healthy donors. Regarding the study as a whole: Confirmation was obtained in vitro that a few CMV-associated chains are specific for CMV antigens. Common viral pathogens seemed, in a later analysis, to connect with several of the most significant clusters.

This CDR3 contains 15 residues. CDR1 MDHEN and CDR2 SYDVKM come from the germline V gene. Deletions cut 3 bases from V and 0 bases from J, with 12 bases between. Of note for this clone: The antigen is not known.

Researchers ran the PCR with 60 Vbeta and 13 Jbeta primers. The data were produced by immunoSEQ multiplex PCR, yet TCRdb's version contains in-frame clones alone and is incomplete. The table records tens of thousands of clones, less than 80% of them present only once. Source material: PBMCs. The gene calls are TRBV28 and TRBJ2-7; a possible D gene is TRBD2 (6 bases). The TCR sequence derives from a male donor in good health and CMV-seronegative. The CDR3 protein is CASSLQAGSSYEQYF. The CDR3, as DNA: TGTGCCAGCAGTTTGCAGGCCGGGAGCTCCTACGAGCAGTACTTC. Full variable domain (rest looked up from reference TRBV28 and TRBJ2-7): DVKVTQSSRYLVKRTGEKVFLECVQDMDHENMFWYRQDPGLGLRLIYFSYDVKMKEKGDIPEGYSVSREKKERFSLILESASTNQTSMYLCASSLQAGSSYEQYFGPGTRLTVT.